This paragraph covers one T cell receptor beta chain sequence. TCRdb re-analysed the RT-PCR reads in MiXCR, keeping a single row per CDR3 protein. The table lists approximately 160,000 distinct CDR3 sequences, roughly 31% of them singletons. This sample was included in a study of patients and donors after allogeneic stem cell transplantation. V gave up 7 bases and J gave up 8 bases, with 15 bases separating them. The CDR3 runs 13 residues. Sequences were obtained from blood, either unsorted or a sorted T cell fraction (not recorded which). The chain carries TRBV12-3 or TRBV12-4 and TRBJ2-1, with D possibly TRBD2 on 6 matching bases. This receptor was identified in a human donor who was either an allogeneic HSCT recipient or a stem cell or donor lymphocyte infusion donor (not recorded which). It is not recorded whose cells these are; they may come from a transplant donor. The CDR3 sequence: CASTGGREDEQFF. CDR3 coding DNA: TGTGCCAGCACCGGAGGCAGGGAGGATGAGCAGTTCTTC.